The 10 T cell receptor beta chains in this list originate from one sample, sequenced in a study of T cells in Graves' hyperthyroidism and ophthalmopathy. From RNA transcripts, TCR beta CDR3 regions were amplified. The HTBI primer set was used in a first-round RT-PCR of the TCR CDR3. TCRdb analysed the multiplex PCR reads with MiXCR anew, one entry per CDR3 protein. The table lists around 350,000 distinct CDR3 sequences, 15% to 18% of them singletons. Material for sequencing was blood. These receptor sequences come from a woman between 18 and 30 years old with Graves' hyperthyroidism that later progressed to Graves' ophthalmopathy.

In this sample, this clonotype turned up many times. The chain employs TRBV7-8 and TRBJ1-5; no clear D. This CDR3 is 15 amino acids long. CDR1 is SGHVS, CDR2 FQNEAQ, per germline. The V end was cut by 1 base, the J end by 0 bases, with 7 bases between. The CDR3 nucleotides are TGTGCCAGCAGCTTAGGGCAGAATAGCAATCAGCCCCAGCATTTT. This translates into CASSLGQNSNQPQHF. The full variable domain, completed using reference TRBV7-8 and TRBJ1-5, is GAGVSQSPRYKVAKRGQDVALRCDPISGHVSLFWYQQALGQGPEFLTYFQNEAQLDKSGLPSDRFFAERPEGSVSTLKIQRTQQEDSAVYLCASSLGQNSNQPQHFGDGTRLSIL.

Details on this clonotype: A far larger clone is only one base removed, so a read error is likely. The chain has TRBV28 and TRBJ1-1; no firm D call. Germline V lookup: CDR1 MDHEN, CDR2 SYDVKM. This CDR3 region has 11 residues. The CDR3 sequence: CASRLGTEGFF. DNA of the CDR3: TGTGCCAGCAGGCTAGGCACTGAAGGTTTCTTT.

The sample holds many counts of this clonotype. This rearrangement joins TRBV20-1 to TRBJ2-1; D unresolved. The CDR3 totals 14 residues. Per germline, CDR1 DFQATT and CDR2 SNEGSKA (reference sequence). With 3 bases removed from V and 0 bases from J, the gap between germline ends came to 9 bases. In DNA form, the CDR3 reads TGCAGTGCTAGCCCTACGAGCTCCTACAATGAGCAGTTCTTC. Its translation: CSASPTSSYNEQFF.

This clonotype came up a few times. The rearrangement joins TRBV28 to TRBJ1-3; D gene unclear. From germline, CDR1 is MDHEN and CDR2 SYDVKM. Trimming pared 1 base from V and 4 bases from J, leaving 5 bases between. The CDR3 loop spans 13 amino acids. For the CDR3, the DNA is TGTGCCAGCAGTTTATTGGGAGGAAACACCATATATTTT. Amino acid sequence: CASSLLGGNTIYF.

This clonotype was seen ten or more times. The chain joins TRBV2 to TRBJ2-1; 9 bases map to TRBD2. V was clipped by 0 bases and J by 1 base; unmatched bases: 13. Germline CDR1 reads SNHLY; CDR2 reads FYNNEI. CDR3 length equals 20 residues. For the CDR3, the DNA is TGTGCCAGCAGTGAAGCGAACTATGGAGCGGGAGGTCGGTCCTACAATGAGCAGTTCTTC. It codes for CASSEANYGAGGRSYNEQFF.

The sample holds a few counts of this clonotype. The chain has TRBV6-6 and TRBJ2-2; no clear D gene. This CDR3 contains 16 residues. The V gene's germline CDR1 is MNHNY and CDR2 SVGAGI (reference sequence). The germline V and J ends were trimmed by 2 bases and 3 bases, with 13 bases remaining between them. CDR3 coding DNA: TGTGCCAGCAGTTACGGGTTATTTCGTTACACCGGGGAGCTGTTTTTT. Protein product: CASSYGLFRYTGELFF.

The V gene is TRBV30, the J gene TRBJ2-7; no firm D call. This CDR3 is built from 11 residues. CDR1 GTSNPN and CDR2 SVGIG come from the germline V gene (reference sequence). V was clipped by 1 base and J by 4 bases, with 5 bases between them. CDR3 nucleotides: TGTGCCTGGAGTGACAATTACGAGCAGTACTTC. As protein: CAWSDNYEQYF.

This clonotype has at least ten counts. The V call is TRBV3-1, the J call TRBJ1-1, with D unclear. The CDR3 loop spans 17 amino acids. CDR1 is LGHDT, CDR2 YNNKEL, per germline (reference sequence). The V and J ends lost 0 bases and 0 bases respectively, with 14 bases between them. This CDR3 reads CASSQEPAANMNTEAFF. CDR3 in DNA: TGTGCCAGCAGCCAAGAACCAGCGGCCAACATGAACACTGAAGCTTTCTTT.

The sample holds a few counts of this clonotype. This CDR3 reads CASSLVTKSDNSPLHF. Written as DNA, the CDR3 is TGTGCCAGCAGTTTAGTCACCAAATCGGATAATTCACCCCTCCACTTT. The chain is built from TRBV12-3 or TRBV12-4 and TRBJ1-6; D call uncertain. CDR3 size: 16 residues. Trimming left V 1 base short and J 5 bases short, with 12 bases between.

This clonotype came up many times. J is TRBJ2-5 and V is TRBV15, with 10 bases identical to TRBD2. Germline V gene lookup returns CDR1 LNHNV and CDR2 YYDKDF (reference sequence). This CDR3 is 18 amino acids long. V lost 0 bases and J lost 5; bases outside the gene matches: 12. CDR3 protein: CATSRDWLAGVGDETQYF. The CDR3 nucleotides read TGTGCCACCAGCAGAGATTGGCTAGCGGGAGTTGGGGACGAGACCCAGTACTTC.